This T cell receptor (beta chain) was sequenced for a study of blood T cell repertoires in COVID-19. TCRdb's table, derived via immunoSEQ multiplex PCR, lists solely in-frame clones and lacks some. The repertoire holds roughly 250,000 clones, with 82% as singletons. This CDR3 spans 13 amino acids. V lost 4 bases and J lost 8, with 15 bases in between. Germline-derived CDR1 and CDR2 are SGDLS and YYNGEE. This clone was observed a few times. Sequences were obtained from peripheral blood. The receptor comes from an elderly woman with active or convalescent COVID-19. The chain employs TRBV9 and TRBJ1-2; no reliable D call. This chain's CDR3 is CASSPWAAGGYTF. Here the CDR3 DNA reads TGTGCCAGCAGCCCGTGGGCCGCGGGGGGCTACACCTTC.